This TCR beta chain was documented in a study of glioma-infiltrating T cells (dated by TCRdb to the mid-2010s). Some background on the complete study: Low-grade gliomas were WHO grade II oligodendrogliomas or astrocytomas, and glioblastomas were WHO grade IV tumors sampled at initial rather than recurrent diagnosis. Dexamethasone was administered to glioma patients for six or fewer days before surgery. For blood libraries, the target was about 4.5- to 10-fold sequencing coverage of about a million peripheral T cells. The study sequenced TCR alpha- and beta-chain repertoires from glioma tissue, from non-neoplastic brain tissue and from matched peripheral blood mononuclear cells. To gauge divergence between tissue and blood T-cell populations, every tissue-infiltrating repertoire was compared against the peripheral blood repertoire from the same patient. Three low-grade glioma patients, fewer than 10 primary glioblastoma patients and three non-glioma patients contributing non-neoplastic brain tissue were included in the paired cohort. The paper's findings and limits, for the study overall: Group comparisons were based on small numbers of patients: three non-neoplastic, three low-grade glioma and roughly 8 glioblastoma patients. Only a very small number of CDR3 sequences turned up in both tissue and blood, a result put down to high CDR3 diversity combined with limited sampling. Patients with low tissue-blood divergence were marked by a signature set of shared blood CDR3 motifs, and this signature set was depleted in highly divergent patients. In non-neoplastic patients, VJ-independent divergence between tissue and blood fell below expectation, whereas in all gliomas, and especially in low-grade gliomas, the divergence rose above expectation.

Immediately after resection, surgical brain or tumor specimens were cryofrozen in liquid nitrogen, with peripheral blood cells collected concurrently. The CDR3 goes from the cysteine to the phenylalanine over 14 residues. CDR3 DNA only is kept here, 42 bases in frame from base 1. CDR1 and CDR2, per the germline V gene (reference sequence), are SGHNT and YYREEE. The germline V and J ends show losses of 4 bases and 9 bases respectively, and no gene match explains 9 bases of the junction. TCR alpha and beta CDR3 regions were amplified with the iRepertoire nested amplicon-rescue multiplex PCR (arm-PCR) platform from RNA. One-step reverse transcription and amplification used roughly 95-450 ng of tissue mRNA or PBMC total RNA as input. Following bead purification, Illumina adapters were added through a secondary multiplex PCR, and the libraries were then gel-purified between 200 and 400 bp. Demultiplexing relied on internal 6-nucleotide barcodes carried by the libraries. The libraries were sequenced on an Illumina MiSeq using 2x220 or 2x250 nucleotide paired-end reads. From the authors' description of their analysis: Paired reads were merged using FLASH 1.2.11 and aligned with BWA-MEM to the GRCh37 human genome, and TRA and TRB reads were then extracted. For V and J assignment, an IMGT-derived reference of cassette sequences and CDR3 motifs that included pseudogenes was used. Reads were translated in three frames, and productive CDR3s were defined by a C…FGXG motif without stop codons. Clonotypes were defined as unique combinations of V-J cassette pair and CDR3 amino acid sequence. Filtering of reads was based on Hamming distance, with the threshold set by the sequence error rate of each sample in mapped regions. The raw public reads went through TCRdb reprocessing: fastp at Q25, MiXCR clone calling, in-frame beta chains kept. Every CDR3 protein is listed once, alongside the most common genes and DNA of its rows. Clone size and V and J calls follow TCRdb, not the original study. In this sample the table shows roughly 350,000 distinct CDR3 sequences, roughly two fifths of which occur a single time. The ten largest clones take up around 13% of the sample.

Only a few counts were recorded for this clonotype. It has no known antigen specificity. It has no much larger one-base neighbor in the sample; base qualities were not kept. The sequencing sample was made of glioma tissue, nonneoplastic brain tissue, or PBMCs (not recorded which). The receptor was isolated from a human donor with low-grade glioma or glioblastoma, undergoing nonglioma brain surgery, or in good health (not recorded which). The chain links TRBV5-4 with TRBJ2-1, with 8 bases in between that match TRBD1. The CDR3 reads CASSREQGAVEQFF. The nucleotides read TGTGCCAGCAGCCGAGAGCAGGGGGCGGTTGAGCAGTTCTTC.